The rows below give T cell receptor beta chains drawn from one sample of a study of blood T cell repertoires in COVID-19. Assay used: immunoSEQ multiplex PCR; TCRdb lists only in-frame clones, some missing. The repertoire has 52,000 or so clones, 75% to 90% of them found once; the top ten carry roughly 2.7%. Sample: peripheral blood. Source of these receptors: an elderly man with acute or convalescent COVID-19. Each CDR3 is given with its conserved first and last residue. Fields, in order: J gene, D gene, clone size, V gene, CDR3 DNA, CDR3 protein. A D gene is named only where the DNA matches it firmly. Not all rows give a size; the values are once, few, many and, for expanded clones, a class.

j_gene: TRBJ1-4
d_gene: TRBD1
abundance: -
v_gene: TRBV11-2
CDR3nt: TGTGCCAGCAGCTCAGGGCAGGGGGTAAAAGAAAAACTGTTTTTT
CDR3aa: CASSSGQGVKEKLFF

j_gene: TRBJ2-1
d_gene: TRBD1
abundance: -
v_gene: TRBV27
CDR3nt: TGTGCCAGCAGTTTCACGACAGGGATGGGTGAGCAGTTCTTC
CDR3aa: CASSFTTGMGEQFF

j_gene: TRBJ1-1
d_gene: TRBD1
abundance: -
v_gene: TRBV4-2
CDR3nt: TGTGCCAGCAGCCAAGATTTAGGGGCCGGGACAGGGAAGATGAACACTGAAGCTTTCTTT
CDR3aa: CASSQDLGAGTGKMNTEAFF

j_gene: TRBJ2-2
d_gene: -
abundance: -
v_gene: TRBV10-1
CDR3nt: TGCGCCAGCAGCGAACCAGCCGGGACAAGGAATTCCGGGGAGCTGTTTTTT
CDR3aa: CASSEPAGTRNSGELFF

j_gene: TRBJ1-2
d_gene: -
abundance: -
v_gene: TRBV5-1
CDR3nt: TGCGCCAGCAGTCCCCTAGGGGGGGAAGATGGCTACACCTTC
CDR3aa: CASSPLGGEDGYTF

j_gene: TRBJ2-1
d_gene: -
abundance: -
v_gene: TRBV2
CDR3nt: TGTGCCACCTTGACTAGAAGGAATGAGCAGTTCTTC
CDR3aa: CATLTRRNEQFF

j_gene: TRBJ2-5
d_gene: -
abundance: -
v_gene: TRBV3-1/TRBV3-2
CDR3nt: TGTGCCAGCAGCCCTTGGACGACTAGGAGGCGGGAGACCCAGTACTTC
CDR3aa: CASSPWTTRRRETQYF

j_gene: TRBJ2-3
d_gene: TRBD1
abundance: -
v_gene: TRBV5-1
CDR3nt: TGCGCCAGCAGCTTCGCGGGACAGGGGGCGAAAGATACGCAGTATTTT
CDR3aa: CASSFAGQGAKDTQYF

j_gene: TRBJ1-1
d_gene: -
abundance: -
v_gene: TRBV3-1/TRBV3-2
CDR3nt: TGTGCCAGCAGCCAAGATCTCAGGTTGAACACTGAAGCTTTCTTT
CDR3aa: CASSQDLRLNTEAFF

j_gene: TRBJ2-2
d_gene: TRBD2
abundance: -
v_gene: TRBV6-1
CDR3nt: TGTGCCAGCAGTGAGCTAGCGGGGGGGCTTAACACCGGGGAGCTGTTTTTT
CDR3aa: CASSELAGGLNTGELFF

j_gene: TRBJ2-5
d_gene: -
abundance: -
v_gene: TRBV5-1
CDR3nt: TGCGCCAGCAGAACCACAGGGGAGACCCAGTACTTC
CDR3aa: CASRTTGETQYF

j_gene: TRBJ2-7
d_gene: TRBD1
abundance: -
v_gene: TRBV5-4
CDR3nt: TGTGCCAGCAGCTTGGGTGGGACAGCTTCCTACGAGCAGTACTTC
CDR3aa: CASSLGGTASYEQYF

j_gene: TRBJ2-7
d_gene: -
abundance: -
v_gene: TRBV6-6
CDR3nt: TGTGCCAGCAGTTACCGACAGGCTCTCTACGAGCAGTACTTC
CDR3aa: CASSYRQALYEQYF

j_gene: TRBJ1-4
d_gene: -
abundance: -
v_gene: TRBV19
CDR3nt: TGTGCCAGTACGCTGAGGGTCGGTGAAAAACTGTTTTTT
CDR3aa: CASTLRVGEKLFF

j_gene: TRBJ2-2
d_gene: TRBD1
abundance: few
v_gene: TRBV6-6
CDR3nt: TGTGCCAGCAGTCTTACCGGACAGGGATGGAACACCGGGGAGCTGTTTTTT
CDR3aa: CASSLTGQGWNTGELFF

j_gene: TRBJ2-3
d_gene: -
abundance: -
v_gene: TRBV5-1
CDR3nt: TGCGCCAGCAAAATAGAGAGCGGCACAGATACGCAGTATTTT
CDR3aa: CASKIESGTDTQYF

j_gene: TRBJ2-7
d_gene: TRBD1
abundance: -
v_gene: TRBV19
CDR3nt: TGTGCCAGTAGTATACTCCCCGGGACAGTCCCATACGAGCAGTACTTC
CDR3aa: CASSILPGTVPYEQYF